This TCR beta chain derives from a study of human T cells and chemical hapten exposure. Study information: Per-sample TCR yield variation was attributed mainly to small pooled library volume differences. Study-level findings and limits: There was no change with DPC sensitization in TCRs above 1 in 1000 frequency.

The library gave individual cDNA molecules unique molecular identifiers. Authors' data handling: Across samples, TCR counts had a median of roughly 98,000 and ranged from roughly 23,224 to 750,000. TCRdb ran MiXCR on the reads and lists one entry per CDR3 protein. The V and J calls were not made by the authors but by TCRdb's processing. The table records more than 100,000 distinct CDR3 sequences, around 8.5% of them present only once. Total RNA was extracted from unfractionated whole blood. This clonotype was recorded many times. The antigen remains unidentified. V was pared by 4 bases and J by 7 bases, with 6 bases of the junction left unmatched. CDR3 size: 14 residues. Germline V gene data show CDR1 as SGHTA and CDR2 as FQGNSA.

This chain uses TRBV7-2 with TRBJ1-1, with 10 bases that match TRBD1. This TCR came from a human donor in good health. Some clones in this sample may be carry-over from other donors' samples. Sequenced input: whole blood. CDR3 sequence: CASSYTTGGGEAFF. The CDR3 nucleotides are TGTGCCAGCAGCTATACGACAGGGGGCGGTGAAGCTTTCTTT. Variable domain in full (rest from reference TRBV7-2 and TRBJ1-1): GAGVSQSPSNKVTEKGKDVELRCDPISGHTALYWYRQSLGQGLEFLIYFQGNSAPDKSGLPSDRFSAERTGGSVSTLTIQRTQQEDSAVYLCASSYTTGGGEAFFGQGTRLTVV.